This TCR beta chain was obtained from a study of T cell clusters in autoimmune cytopenias. TRB rearrangements were amplified by touch-down multiplex PCR with mixed TRB-A/B primers. Reanalyzing the multiplex PCR reads, TCRdb keeps one entry per CDR3 protein, without DNA. The specimen's table records a few thousand distinct CDR3 sequences. The CDR3 spans 16 residues. Germline CDR1 and CDR2: LNHNV and YYDKDF (reference sequence). TRB was amplified from around 0.25 ug of peripheral blood genomic DNA per sample. This sample was shared with a second study, whose subject was T cell repertoires in aging, cancer and after chemotherapy. That source reports: Healthy donor repertoires were recorded over several months to years and showed clear clonal overlap.

The sequencing sample was made of peripheral blood. The chain joins TRBV15 to TRBJ1-5; the D call from TCRdb, TRBD1, cannot be confirmed without DNA. The clonotype originates from a human donor in good health. The CDR3 region is CATSRERQGGNQPQHF.